What follows are 30 T cell receptor beta chains derived from one specimen sequenced in a study of T cell changes during pregnancy in multiple sclerosis. This table comes from immunoSEQ multiplex PCR, and its TCRdb copy is limited to in-frame clones, with some not included. The sample comprises approximately 89,000 clones, just under 95% of which are singletons, and around 0.84% rests with the top ten. Sequencing used peripheral blood, obtained in the third trimester of pregnancy. These receptors all come from a female donor with multiple sclerosis, enrolled in a pregnancy study.

The chain is built from TRBV29-1 and TRBJ2-7, with 10 bases lining up with TRBD1. Germline CDR1 reads SQVTM; CDR2 reads ANQGSEA. The V and J ends lost 5 bases and 3 bases, in that order; junction bases with no gene match: 7. The CDR3 totals 14 residues. CDR3 coding DNA: TGCAGCGTTTTTTACAGGGACAGGGGCTACGAGCAGTACTTC. Its protein is CSVFYRDRGYEQYF.

In DNA form, the CDR3 reads TGCGCCAGCAGTGTTTCGGAGACGAAGGCAGATACGCAGTATTTT. This encodes CASSVSETKADTQYF. The chain carries TRBV10-1 and TRBJ2-3; unclear D gene. The germline V and J ends were trimmed by 4 bases and 4 bases, with 15 bases remaining between them. The length of the CDR3 is 15 residues. Germline V gene lookup returns CDR1 WNHNN and CDR2 SYGVQD (reference sequence).

The chain has TRBV19 and TRBJ1-2; perhaps TRBD1 as D (6 bases). The V gene's germline CDR1 is LNHDA and CDR2 SQIVND (reference sequence). This CDR3 is 18 amino acids long. V shed 5 bases and J shed 0 bases, with 22 bases lying between them. CDR3 region: CASSALRGRDTSNYGYTF. In DNA form, the CDR3 reads TGTGCCAGTAGTGCCCTAAGGGGCCGGGACACATCTAACTATGGCTACACCTTC.

V usage is TRBV7-9 and J usage is TRBJ1-4; a weak D match, TRBD1 (6 bases). Trimming took off 5 bases at V and 3 bases at J, with 13 bases between the two ends. Per germline, CDR1 SEHNR and CDR2 FQNEAQ (reference sequence). The CDR3 is 15 amino acids. The CDR3 DNA follows: TGTGCCAGCAGCCCTTTACAGGGTGCTAATGAAAAACTGTTTTTT. Its translation: CASSPLQGANEKLFF.

The rearrangement joins TRBV20-1 to TRBJ1-1; D uncertain. Germline CDR1 and CDR2: DFQATT and SNEGSKA (reference sequence). The CDR3 length is 11 residues. Trimming cost V 6 bases and J 0 bases, with 5 bases left between them. CDR3 protein: CSAAVNTEAFF. The CDR3 DNA sequence: TGCAGTGCAGCCGTGAACACTGAAGCTTTCTTT.

This clone is a singleton in its sample. The CDR3 DNA reads as TGTGCCAGCAGTCCCTCCGGGTTTCCCTACGAGCAGTACTTC. Amino acids: CASSPSGFPYEQYF. The rearrangement links TRBV27 to TRBJ2-7; D not certain. In germline, CDR1 is MNHEY, CDR2 SMNVEV (reference sequence). Trimming pared 5 bases from V and 2 bases from J, leaving 13 bases between. The CDR3 has 14 amino acids.

V gene TRBV7-2 combines with J gene TRBJ2-7; TRBD2 agrees at 11 bases. The CDR3 loop spans 16 amino acids. Germline values: CDR1 SGHTA, CDR2 FQGNSA. J gave up 2 bases and V 1 base, and 4 bases lay outside the gene matches. The CDR3 loop is CASSLGTSGSPYEQYF. The CDR3 region has the DNA TGTGCCAGCAGCTTAGGGACTAGCGGGTCTCCCTACGAGCAGTACTTC.

The genes are TRBV9 and TRBJ2-5, with TRBD1 matching over 9 bases. This CDR3 region has 15 residues. Trimming removed 0 bases from V and 4 bases from J; junction bases left unmatched: 4. Germline V gives CDR1 SGDLS, CDR2 YYNGEE. The DNA of the CDR3 is TGTGCCAGCAGCGTAGGGACAGGGGTGGGAGAGACCCAGTACTTC. This encodes CASSVGTGVGETQYF.

The V call is TRBV11-3, the J call TRBJ2-7; TRBD1 is a possible D gene (5 bases). V was cut by 3 bases and J by 4 bases, with 10 bases left in between. The CDR3 is 13 residues long. Per the germline V gene, CDR1 is SGHNT and CDR2 is YENEEA. The CDR3: CASSLGPGYEQYF. The CDR3, as DNA: TGTGCCAGCAGCTTGGGGCCAGGGTACGAGCAGTACTTC.

The V gene is TRBV9, the J gene TRBJ2-1, with D unclear. The germline gives CDR1 SGDLS, CDR2 YYNGEE. V was trimmed by 0 bases and J by 9 bases, leaving 10 bases between them. The CDR3 is 13 residues long. CDR3 sequence (DNA): TGTGCCAGCAGCGTAGCTGCCATGAGTGAGCAGTTCTTC. Residues: CASSVAAMSEQFF.

J is TRBJ1-4 and V is TRBV4-1; 7 bases match TRBD1. Losses at the gene ends were 0 bases for V and 4 bases for J; bases not matched to a gene: 5. The CDR3 covers 16 residues. Germline loops: CDR1 MGHRA, CDR2 YSYEKL. The chain's CDR3 is CASSQERGQINEKLFF. In DNA, the CDR3 is TGCGCCAGCAGCCAAGAGAGGGGACAGATTAATGAAAAACTGTTTTTT.

The chain has TRBV6-4 and TRBJ2-1; tentative D call: TRBD1 (6 bases). CDR1 is MRHNA, CDR2 SNTAGT, per germline. V was cut by 0 bases and J by 5 bases, with 8 bases left in between. This CDR3 has 14 residues. As DNA, the CDR3 is TGTGCCAGCAGTGACTCGGGACAACACAATGAGCAGTTCTTC. Its protein product is CASSDSGQHNEQFF.

Only one count was recorded for this clone. The rearrangement joins TRBV28 to TRBJ1-2; 9 bases match TRBD1. Unmatched junction bases numbered 20, after V lost 7 bases and J lost 2 bases. Germline CDR1 MDHEN, CDR2 SYDVKM. CDR3 size: 19 residues. DNA of the CDR3: TGTGCCAGCAACATCCTTCCCATGCTGGGGACAGGGACAAACTATGGCTACACCTTC. Its protein product is CASNILPMLGTGTNYGYTF.

The chain has TRBV7-8 and TRBJ1-5; 7 nucleotides align to TRBD1. After removal of 5 bases from V and 5 bases from J, the junction contained 9 bases not matched to a gene. CDR1 and CDR2 (germline): SGHVS, FQNEAQ. The CDR3 consists of 15 residues. This CDR3 reads CASSPLGQSYQPQHF. CDR3 coding DNA: TGTGCCAGCAGCCCACTGGGACAGAGTTATCAGCCCCAGCATTTT. Full variable domain (missing parts from reference TRBV7-8 and TRBJ1-5): GAGVSQSPRYKVAKRGQDVALRCDPISGHVSLFWYQQALGQGPEFLTYFQNEAQLDKSGLPSDRFFAERPEGSVSTLKIQRTQQEDSAVYLCASSPLGQSYQPQHFGDGTRLSIL.

The gene calls are TRBV10-3 and TRBJ2-1; 7 nucleotides agree with TRBD1. CDR3 length: 14 amino acids. V dropped 4 bases and J dropped 5; count of bases not matched to a gene: 5. CDR1 is ENHRY, CDR2 SYGVKD, per germline. The CDR3 loop reads CAISGGQGDNEQFF. The CDR3 DNA sequence: TGTGCCATCAGTGGAGGCCAGGGGGACAATGAGCAGTTCTTC.

A single count supports this clone. V is TRBV27 and J is TRBJ2-1, with a tentative D call TRBD2 (5 bases). V lost 4 bases and J lost 8, with 9 bases in between. The CDR3 contains 12 residues. Germline CDR1 MNHEY, CDR2 SMNVEV (reference sequence). CDR3 DNA: TGTGCCAGCAGTTCCCCGGGGTATGAGCAGTTCTTC. Protein sequence: CASSSPGYEQFF.

The V call is TRBV5-4, the J call TRBJ2-5; 8 bases are shared with TRBD2. Germline V gives CDR1 SGHNT, CDR2 YYREEE (reference sequence). There are 14 residues in the CDR3. V was pared by 4 bases and J by 1 base, with 3 bases of the junction left unmatched. The CDR3 protein is CASSRGGFQETQYF. CDR3 coding DNA: TGTGCCAGCAGCCGGGGGGGGTTCCAAGAGACCCAGTACTTC.

The DNA for the CDR3 is TGTGCCAGCAGCTCCGGGACAGGGGTGGGAGGAGAAGCTTTCTTT. This gives the protein CASSSGTGVGGEAFF. The V call is TRBV28, the J call TRBJ1-1, with 10 positions matching TRBD1. There are 15 residues in the CDR3. V was pared by 6 bases and J by 8 bases, with 12 bases of the junction left unmatched. Germline V lookup: CDR1 MDHEN, CDR2 SYDVKM.

CDR3 amino acids: CASRTTGANQPQHF. CDR3 in DNA: TGTGCCAGCAGGACGACAGGGGCAAATCAGCCCCAGCATTTT. This chain uses TRBV28 with TRBJ1-5; 8 nucleotides agree with TRBD1. V shed 6 bases and J 4 bases; nucleotides not matched to a gene: 5. There are 14 residues in the CDR3. Germline V gene lookup returns CDR1 MDHEN and CDR2 SYDVKM.

The rearrangement joins TRBV4-1 to TRBJ1-2, with D maybe TRBD1 (5 bases). This CDR3 is built from 14 residues. The V end lost 1 base, the J end lost 4 bases, and 10 bases lay between the germline ends. Germline V gene data show CDR1 as MGHRA and CDR2 as YSYEKL. The CDR3 DNA follows: TGCGCCAGCAGCCAAGCGGGGACTACCTATGGCTACACCTTC. This encodes CASSQAGTTYGYTF.

This clone showed up just once. This sequence joins TRBV2 and TRBJ2-5; 8 bases match TRBD2. After removal of 6 bases from V and 5 bases from J, the junction contained 2 bases not matched to a gene. CDR3 length: 12 residues. Germline V gene data show CDR1 as SNHLY and CDR2 as FYNNEI. The CDR3 sequence: CASRAGGETQYF. CDR3 DNA: TGTGCCAGCAGGGCGGGGGGCGAGACCCAGTACTTC. Full variable domain (outside the CDR3, taken from reference TRBV2 and TRBJ2-5): EPEVTQTPSHQVTQMGQEVILRCVPISNHLYFYWYRQILGQKVEFLVSFYNNEISEKSEIFDDQFSVERPDGSNFTLKIRSTKLEDSAMYFCASRAGGETQYFGPGTRLLVL.

The chain uses TRBV2 and TRBJ1-2; TRBD1 matches at 9 bases. Germline lookup yields CDR1 SNHLY and CDR2 FYNNEI. V shed 10 bases and J 2 bases; nucleotides not matched to a gene: 2. The CDR3 is made up of 12 amino acids. The CDR3: CATGTGNYGYTF. The CDR3 DNA follows: TGTGCCACCGGGACAGGGAACTATGGCTACACCTTC.

This clone was recorded only once. This chain connects TRBV28 to TRBJ2-7; the D gene is possibly TRBD1 (5 bases). There are 15 residues in the CDR3. CDR1 is MDHEN, CDR2 SYDVKM, per germline. Trimming left V 5 bases short and J 3 bases short, with 17 bases between. The CDR3 coding sequence is TGTGCCAGCAGTACTATTTCCCCAGGGATCTACGAGCAGTACTTC. Protein: CASSTISPGIYEQYF. The entire variable domain, with the rest obtained from reference TRBV28 and TRBJ2-7, is as follows: DVKVTQSSRYLVKRTGEKVFLECVQDMDHENMFWYRQDPGLGLRLIYFSYDVKMKEKGDIPEGYSVSREKKERFSLILESASTNQTSMYLCASSTISPGIYEQYFGPGTRLTVT.

The chain recombines TRBV14 with TRBJ1-2; no clear D gene. Per the germline V gene, CDR1 is SGHDN and CDR2 is FVKESK. This CDR3 comprises 15 residues. Between the trimmed V and J ends, which lost 0 bases and 4 bases, there was a span of 12 bases. As DNA, the CDR3 is TGTGCCAGCAGCCAAGATATTGACGGACTCTATGGCTACACCTTC. It translates to CASSQDIDGLYGYTF.

The V call is TRBV29-1, the J call TRBJ2-7; 9 nucleotides match TRBD2. After removal of 7 bases from V and 2 bases from J, the junction contained 12 bases not matched to a gene. Germline V gene lookup returns CDR1 SQVTM and CDR2 ANQGSEA. CDR3 length: 15 amino acids. The CDR3 here is CSAGGAGGDAYEQYF. CDR3 DNA: TGCAGCGCCGGGGGAGCGGGAGGTGATGCCTACGAGCAGTACTTC.

The chain has TRBV19 and TRBJ1-2; TRBD1 matches at 7 bases. The CDR3 loop spans 14 amino acids. The ends lost 6 bases at V and 5 bases at J; junction bases unmatched: 9. CDR1 LNHDA and CDR2 SQIVND come from the germline V gene (reference sequence). The CDR3 loop reads CASSAGTEFYGYTF. CDR3 in DNA: TGTGCCAGTAGCGCGGGGACAGAGTTTTATGGCTACACCTTC.

The V gene is TRBV7-8, the J gene TRBJ2-3, with 7 bases lining up with TRBD2. The germline gives CDR1 SGHVS, CDR2 FQNEAQ. The CDR3 totals 17 residues. J gave up 3 bases and V 4 bases, and 13 bases lay outside the gene matches. The CDR3 here is CASSSGAGPDETDTQYF. The CDR3 DNA sequence: TGTGCCAGCAGCTCCGGAGCGGGACCAGATGAGACAGATACGCAGTATTTT. The full variable domain, in which reference TRBV7-8 and TRBJ2-3 provide the parts outside the CDR3, is GAGVSQSPRYKVAKRGQDVALRCDPISGHVSLFWYQQALGQGPEFLTYFQNEAQLDKSGLPSDRFFAERPEGSVSTLKIQRTQQEDSAVYLCASSSGAGPDETDTQYFGPGTRLTVL.

This chain connects TRBV10-2 to TRBJ2-5; a possible D gene is TRBD1 (5 bases). The CDR3 is made up of 14 amino acids. Germline values: CDR1 WSHSY, CDR2 SAAADI. Deletions cut 3 bases from V and 0 bases from J, with 8 bases between. This CDR3 is CASSDRANQETQYF. In DNA form, the CDR3 reads TGCGCCAGCAGTGACAGGGCTAACCAAGAGACCCAGTACTTC.

This chain joins TRBV30 and TRBJ2-1; possible D gene TRBD2, 6 bases. CDR3 length: 14 residues. Germline V CDR1 and CDR2: GTSNPN, SVGIG (reference sequence). Trimming removed 4 bases at V and 9 bases at J, with 19 bases between. DNA for the CDR3: TGTGCCTGGACGGGACTCCTAAGAAATACTGAGCAGTTCTTC. Translation gives CAWTGLLRNTEQFF. Drawing the rest from reference TRBV30 and TRBJ2-1, the complete variable domain is SQTIHQWPATLVQPVGSPLSLECTVEGTSNPNLYWYRQAAGRGLQLLFYSVGIGQISSEVPQNLSASRPQDRQFILSSKKLLLSDSGFYLCAWTGLLRNTEQFFGPGTRLTVL.

V is TRBV6-5 and J is TRBJ1-2, with 12 bases matching TRBD1. Germline-derived CDR1 and CDR2 are MNHEY and SVGAGI. V gave up 6 bases and J gave up 7 bases; unmatched junction bases: 6. CDR3 length: 14 amino acids. CDR3 in amino acids: CASRRGQGARGYTF. CDR3 DNA: TGTGCCAGCAGAAGGGGACAGGGGGCGCGTGGCTACACCTTC.